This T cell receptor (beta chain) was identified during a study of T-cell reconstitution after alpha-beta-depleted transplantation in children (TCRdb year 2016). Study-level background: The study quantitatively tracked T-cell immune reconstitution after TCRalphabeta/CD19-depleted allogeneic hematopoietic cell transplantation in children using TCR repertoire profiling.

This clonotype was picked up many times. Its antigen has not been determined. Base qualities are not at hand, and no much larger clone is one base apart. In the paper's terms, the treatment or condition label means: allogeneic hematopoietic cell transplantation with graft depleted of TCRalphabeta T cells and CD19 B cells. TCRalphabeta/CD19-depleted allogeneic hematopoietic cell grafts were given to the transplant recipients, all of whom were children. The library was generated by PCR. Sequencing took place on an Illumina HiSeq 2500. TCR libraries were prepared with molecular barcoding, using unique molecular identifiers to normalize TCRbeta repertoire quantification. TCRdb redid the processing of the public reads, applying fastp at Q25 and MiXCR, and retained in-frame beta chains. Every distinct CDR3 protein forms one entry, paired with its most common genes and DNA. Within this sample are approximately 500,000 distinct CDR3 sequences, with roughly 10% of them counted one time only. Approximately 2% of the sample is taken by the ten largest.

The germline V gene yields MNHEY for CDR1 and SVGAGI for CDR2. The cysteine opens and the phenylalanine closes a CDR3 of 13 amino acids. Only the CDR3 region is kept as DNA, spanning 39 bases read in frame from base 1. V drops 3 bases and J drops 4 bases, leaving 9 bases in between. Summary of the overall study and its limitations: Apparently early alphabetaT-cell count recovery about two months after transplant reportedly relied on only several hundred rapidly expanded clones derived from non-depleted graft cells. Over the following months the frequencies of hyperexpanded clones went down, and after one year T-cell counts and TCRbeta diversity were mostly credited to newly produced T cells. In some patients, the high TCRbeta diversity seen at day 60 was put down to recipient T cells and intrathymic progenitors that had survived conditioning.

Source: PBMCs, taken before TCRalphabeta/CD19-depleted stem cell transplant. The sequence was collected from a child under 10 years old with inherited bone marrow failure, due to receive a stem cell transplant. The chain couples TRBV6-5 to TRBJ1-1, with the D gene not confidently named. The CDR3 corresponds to CASSYGIATEAFF. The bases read TGTGCCAGCAGTTATGGGATAGCCACTGAAGCTTTCTTT.